This T cell receptor beta chain was retrieved from a study of blood T cell repertoires in COVID-19. Study in general: Material from acute and convalescent COVID-19 was sourced from the United States, Italy and Spain. In each case, the material was cDNA or gDNA derived from T cells, B-cell-depleted T cells, or PBMCs.

Per the authors' pipeline: The authors estimated nucleated cell counts from reference gene primer amplification. Measured with immunoSEQ multiplex PCR; TCRdb has only the in-frame clones, and not every one. The V and J calls and clone size are taken from that table; D and trimming were inferred from the DNA. The sample consists of under 250,000 clones, approximately 86% of them appearing once. The V gene's germline CDR1 is MNHEY and CDR2 SVGEGT. J gave up 3 bases and V 3 bases, and 3 bases lay outside the gene matches. CDR3 size: 14 residues. This sequence originates from a man aged 35-49 years with acute or convalescent COVID-19. The sample was peripheral blood. The chain combines TRBV6-2 or TRBV6-3 with TRBJ2-7; TRBD2 matches at 9 bases. The CDR3 DNA follows: TGTGCCAGCAGTTATAGCGGGAGCGTCTACGAGCAGTACTTC. It specifies CASSYSGSVYEQYF.